These 30 T cell receptor beta chains came from one sample sequenced in a study of shared clonotypes between healthy human individuals (TCRdb year 2020). For the CD8 naive samples, CD45RO-negative cells were positively selected for CCR7, yielding a CD45RA+CCR7+ population from which TemRA cells were excluded. The library came from the immunoSEQ multiplex PCR assay. TCRdb mirrors the immuneACCESS table, restricted to in-frame sequences. Some clones are absent from its copies; in checked studies, under half trace to an unresolved V gene, and the reason for the others is unknown. A total of 450,000 to 700,000 clones appear in this sample, around 95% of them only once. About 0.11% of the sample is in the top ten clones. The sample taken for sequencing was naive CD8+ T cells sorted from blood. Taken with the paper, the label for cell subset or site translates to: CD45RA+CCR7+. Source of these receptors: a woman aged 25 to 39 in good health.

This chain links TRBV4-1 with TRBJ1-1; D unclear. V was shortened by 7 bases and J by 1 base, with 19 bases between the two germline ends. The germline V gene encodes CDR1 MGHRA and CDR2 YSYEKL. The CDR3 has 16 residues. CDR3 sequence (DNA): TGCGCCAGCAAGTTTAGAGGAGGCACCTCGAACACTGAAGCTTTCTTT. It encodes CASKFRGGTSNTEAFF.

The chain is built from TRBV9 and TRBJ2-1; D not certain. The germline CDR1 and CDR2 sequences are SGDLS and YYNGEE. There are 16 residues in the CDR3. Trimming removed 3 bases at V and 4 bases at J, with 17 bases between. CDR3: CASSASRGGEYNEQFF. In nucleotides, the CDR3 is TGTGCCAGCAGCGCAAGTCGAGGCGGCGAGTACAATGAGCAGTTCTTC.

The V call is TRBV5-6, the J call TRBJ2-2; TRBD1 aligns across 7 bases. The V and J ends lost 1 base and 5 bases, in that order; junction bases with no gene match: 8. The CDR3 covers 16 residues. Germline V lookup: CDR1 SGHDT, CDR2 YYEEEE. The CDR3 reads CASSLWGQLKTGELFF. The DNA of the CDR3 is TGTGCCAGCAGCTTGTGGGGACAGTTAAAAACCGGGGAGCTGTTTTTT.

The rearrangement links TRBV6-1 to TRBJ2-7, with 7 bases lining up with TRBD1. After removal of 7 bases from V and 2 bases from J, the junction contained 8 bases not matched to a gene. CDR3 length equals 14 residues. Per the germline V gene, CDR1 is MNHNS and CDR2 is SASEGT. Here the CDR3 DNA reads TGTGCCAGCAAATTCCGGGACAGAACCTACGAGCAGTACTTC. It codes for CASKFRDRTYEQYF.

The chain combines TRBV20-1 with TRBJ2-1, with 7 positions matching TRBD2. Germline loops: CDR1 DFQATT, CDR2 SNEGSKA (reference sequence). With V trimmed by 8 bases and J by 8 bases, 6 bases remained unmatched. The CDR3 length is 11 residues. DNA for the CDR3: TGCAGTCCCGTGGGAGGGGATGAGCAGTTCTTC. Its protein product is CSPVGGDEQFF.

The V gene is TRBV28, the J gene TRBJ2-1; D gene ambiguous. The CDR3 spans 16 residues. Germline V gene data show CDR1 as MDHEN and CDR2 as SYDVKM. V gave up 4 bases and J gave up 6 bases, with 19 bases separating them. DNA for the CDR3: TGTGCCAGCAGTTCAACCCCCTATCGAGATTTCAATGAGCAGTTCTTC. The encoded protein is CASSSTPYRDFNEQFF.

The chain carries TRBV9 and TRBJ2-2, with 8 bases matching TRBD2. The V segment lost 3 bases and the J segment 5 bases; nucleotides outside the gene matches: 9. The CDR3 has 16 amino acids. Germline assignment: CDR1 SGDLS and CDR2 YYNGEE. The CDR3 DNA follows: TGTGCCAGCAGCGGGCTTCGGGAGGGCCTAACCGGGGAGCTGTTTTTT. Protein sequence: CASSGLREGLTGELFF.

The chain is built from TRBV6-5 and TRBJ2-7, with 10 positions matching TRBD2. With V trimmed by 6 bases and J by 4 bases, 3 bases remained unmatched. In germline, CDR1 is MNHEY, CDR2 SVGAGI. This CDR3 has 13 amino acids. The CDR3 region is CASRASGRYEQYF. The CDR3 coding sequence is TGTGCCAGCAGGGCTAGCGGGAGATACGAGCAGTACTTC.

The rearrangement joins TRBV15 to TRBJ1-5; no clear D gene. This CDR3 has 15 residues. Germline CDR1 reads LNHNV; CDR2 reads YYDKDF (reference sequence). V was clipped by 1 base and J by 2 bases, with 9 bases between them. The DNA for the CDR3 is TGTGCCACCAGCAGAGTGTTGCAGGGCAATCAGCCCCAGCATTTT. As protein: CATSRVLQGNQPQHF.

This clone appeared a single time. The gene calls are TRBV4-1 and TRBJ1-5; D is uncertain. The V and J ends lost 3 bases and 0 bases respectively, with 9 bases between them. This CDR3 contains 15 residues. The germline V gene has CDR1 MGHRA and CDR2 YSYEKL. The CDR3 DNA reads TGCGCCAGCAGCCACATCGTTTATAGCAATCAGCCCCAGCATTTT. Translated, it gives CASSHIVYSNQPQHF.

The rearrangement uses TRBV11-2 and TRBJ2-7, with 7 bases lining up with TRBD1. Germline V gene sequence: CDR1 SGHAT, CDR2 FQNNGV. There are 19 residues in the CDR3. J gave up 2 bases and V 3 bases, and 19 bases lay outside the gene matches. CDR3 sequence (DNA): TGTGCCAGCAGCTTTGGGGACGGGACAGCGGTCCCCGGCGCCTACGAGCAGTACTTC. It yields the protein CASSFGDGTAVPGAYEQYF.

The rearrangement joins TRBV11-2 to TRBJ2-1, with unresolved D. V dropped 1 base and J dropped 10 bases, with 5 bases sitting between them. Germline V gives CDR1 SGHAT, CDR2 FQNNGV. This CDR3 comprises 11 residues. The CDR3 region is CASSLAAEQFF. The CDR3 DNA is TGTGCCAGCAGCTTAGCAGCGGAGCAGTTCTTC.

The chain combines TRBV5-1 with TRBJ2-7; the D is unclear. V shed 4 bases and J shed 5 bases, with 7 bases lying between them. CDR1 SGHRS and CDR2 YFSETQ come from the germline V gene. The CDR3 has 11 amino acids. Here the CDR3 reads CASSARNEQYF. DNA of the CDR3: TGCGCCAGCAGCGCCCGTAACGAGCAGTACTTC.

Only one count was recorded for this clone. The chain is built from TRBV9 and TRBJ1-1, with a tentative D call TRBD1 (6 bases). The V end lost 7 bases, the J end lost 8 bases, and 18 bases lay between the germline ends. CDR3 length: 13 amino acids. Per the germline V gene, CDR1 is SGDLS and CDR2 is YYNGEE. The CDR3 nucleotides read TGTGCCAGCGCCGAGAGGGGGGCAGCCGAAGCTTTCTTT. Amino acids: CASAERGAAEAFF.

DNA for the CDR3: TGTGCCAGCAGTTTGGGTCAGGGACACCAGCCCCAGCATTTT. Translation: CASSLGQGHQPQHF. The chain is built from TRBV28 and TRBJ1-5, with D possibly TRBD1 on 6 matching bases. The CDR3 extends over 14 amino acids. Germline lookup yields CDR1 MDHEN and CDR2 SYDVKM. V was clipped by 3 bases and J by 7 bases, with 13 bases between them.

The genes are TRBV5-6 and TRBJ2-7, with 8 bases fitting TRBD1. Germline V gene sequence: CDR1 SGHDT, CDR2 YYEEEE. The V gene end was trimmed by 6 bases and the J gene end by 3 bases; junction bases not matched to a gene: 5. CDR3 size: 13 residues. For the CDR3, the DNA is TGTGCCAGCACCCAACAGGGGGACTACGAGCAGTACTTC. Translation gives CASTQQGDYEQYF.

This sequence joins TRBV2 and TRBJ2-1; weak D call: TRBD1 (5 bases). The CDR3 runs to 17 residues. Germline CDR1 reads SNHLY; CDR2 reads FYNNEI. V gave up 0 bases and J gave up 8 bases, with 20 bases separating them. The CDR3 region is CASSEALRAGFVDEQFF. CDR3 coding DNA: TGTGCCAGCAGTGAAGCGCTTCGGGCAGGGTTTGTGGATGAGCAGTTCTTC.

In regard to this clone: The same CDR3 also results from other DNA sequences found in this sample. The chain links TRBV7-2 to TRBJ2-1, with unresolved D. The V gene lost 1 base and the J gene lost 6 bases, with 1 base spanning the gap. CDR3 length: 11 amino acids. CDR1 and CDR2 (germline): SGHTA, FQGNSA. Here the CDR3 reads CASSLVNEQFF. CDR3 bases: TGTGCCAGCAGCTTAGTCAATGAGCAGTTCTTC.

J is TRBJ2-3 and V is TRBV5-4; D perhaps matches TRBD2 (5 bases). CDR3 length: 15 residues. Trimming took 2 bases from V and 1 from J, leaving 11 bases between them. Germline V gene data show CDR1 as SGHNT and CDR2 as YYREEE (reference sequence). The CDR3 sequence: CASSFNAGGTDTQYF. CDR3 sequence (DNA): TGTGCCAGCAGCTTCAATGCGGGCGGCACAGATACGCAGTATTTT.

This rearrangement joins TRBV1 to TRBJ2-1; the D call in the table, TRBD1, was not verified against the DNA. TRBV1 constitutes a pseudogene. The CDR3 has 15 amino acids. CDR3 sequence reads: CTSSLRGKEDNEQFF. In nucleotides, the CDR3 is TGCACCAGCAGCCTTAGGGGGAAAGAAGACAATGAGCAGTTCTTC.

This clone was found once. The chain links TRBV13 to TRBJ2-2; the D gene could be TRBD1 or TRBD2 (5 bases each). V gave up 5 bases and J gave up 0 bases, with 22 bases separating them. This CDR3 region has 19 residues. Germline CDR1 reads PRHDT; CDR2 reads FYEKMQ (reference sequence). In DNA form, the CDR3 reads TGTGCCAGCAGCAGGGGACCCTGGGAAATGCAAACGAACACCGGGGAGCTGTTTTTT. Residues: CASSRGPWEMQTNTGELFF.

The count of this clone is one. The gene calls are TRBV27 and TRBJ1-4, with 12 bases that match TRBD1. The V gene's germline CDR1 is MNHEY and CDR2 SMNVEV (reference sequence). The ends lost 4 bases at V and 11 bases at J; junction bases unmatched: 11. CDR3 length: 16 residues. The CDR3 is CASSSQPGQGARKLFF. DNA of the CDR3: TGTGCCAGCAGTTCCCAGCCGGGACAGGGGGCTAGGAAACTGTTTTTT.

The V gene is TRBV5-1, the J gene TRBJ2-7, with D maybe TRBD2 (6 bases). This CDR3 contains 15 residues. V lost 3 bases and J 4 bases, leaving 17 bases between the germline ends. The germline V gene has CDR1 SGHRS and CDR2 YFSETQ. Written as DNA, the CDR3 is TGCGCCAGCAGCTCCTCCCACGGGAGTGGGTACGAGCAGTACTTC. Translated, it gives CASSSSHGSGYEQYF. The complete variable domain, with remaining parts taken from reference TRBV5-1 and TRBJ2-7, reads KAGVTQTPRYLIKTRGQQVTLSCSPISGHRSVSWYQQTPGQGLQFLFEYFSETQRNKGNFPGRFSGRQFSNSRSEMNVSTLELGDSALYLCASSSSHGSGYEQYFGPGTRLTVT.

The chain has TRBV5-1 and TRBJ1-2, with 7 positions matching TRBD1. The CDR3 has 14 amino acids. The J segment lost 2 bases and the V segment lost 4 bases, leaving 5 bases of the junction unmatched. CDR1 is SGHRS and CDR2 is YFSETQ in the germline V gene. The CDR3 DNA sequence: TGCGCCAGCAGCGGGACAGAATCAAACTATGGCTACACCTTC. It translates to CASSGTESNYGYTF.

The rearrangement links TRBV9 to TRBJ2-3, with 7 bases aligning to TRBD2. Unmatched junction bases numbered 2, after V lost 1 base and J lost 0 bases. Looked up from germline, CDR1 is SGDLS and CDR2 is YYNGEE. This CDR3 is 15 amino acids long. CDR3 protein: CASSVSGKSTDTQYF. CDR3 sequence (DNA): TGTGCCAGCAGCGTAAGCGGGAAAAGCACAGATACGCAGTATTTT. Complete variable domain (other parts from reference TRBV9 and TRBJ2-3): DSGVTQTPKHLITATGQRVTLRCSPRSGDLSVYWYQQSLDQGLQFLIQYYNGEERAKGNILERFSAQQFPDLHSELNLSSLELGDSALYFCASSVSGKSTDTQYFGPGTRLTVL.

The chain combines TRBV19 with TRBJ1-5; D is unresolved. The germline V gene encodes CDR1 LNHDA and CDR2 SQIVND (reference sequence). Trimming cost V 10 bases and J 0 bases, with 16 bases left between them. The CDR3 totals 15 residues. This CDR3 reads CATEVRRNSNQPQHF. In nucleotides, the CDR3 is TGTGCCACCGAAGTGCGGAGAAATAGCAATCAGCCCCAGCATTTT.

The rearrangement joins TRBV6-1 to TRBJ2-1, with 9 bases aligning to TRBD2. Germline assignment: CDR1 MNHNS and CDR2 SASEGT. The trim removed 4 bases at V and 1 base at J, leaving 2 bases unmatched. CDR3 length: 15 amino acids. This chain's CDR3 is CASSVAGVSYNEQFF. CDR3 bases: TGTGCCAGCAGTGTAGCGGGAGTATCCTACAATGAGCAGTTCTTC.

The chain employs TRBV2 and TRBJ1-4; no definite D call. V dropped 2 bases and J dropped 2 bases, with 9 bases sitting between them. Germline V gene data show CDR1 as SNHLY and CDR2 as FYNNEI. CDR3 length: 15 residues. DNA for the CDR3: TGTGCCAGCAGTGAATATAGCTGGACTAATGAAAAACTGTTTTTT. Translating it yields CASSEYSWTNEKLFF.

V usage is TRBV5-6 and J usage is TRBJ2-1, with TRBD2 as a possible D gene (5 bases). V gave up 2 bases and J gave up 7 bases, with 13 bases separating them. The germline V gene encodes CDR1 SGHDT and CDR2 YYEEEE. The CDR3 consists of 14 residues. The CDR3 DNA follows: TGTGCCAGCAGCTTCCTAGAGGGTTGGAATGAGCAGTTCTTC. Amino acids: CASSFLEGWNEQFF.

This clone was picked up one time. The gene calls are TRBV5-6 and TRBJ2-7; 8 bases fit TRBD2. In germline, CDR1 is SGHDT, CDR2 YYEEEE. The V and J ends lost 3 bases and 7 bases, in that order; junction bases with no gene match: 9. CDR3 length equals 14 residues. CDR3 sequence reads: CASSWRTSSGEQYF. For the CDR3, the DNA is TGTGCCAGCAGCTGGAGGACTAGCTCAGGGGAGCAGTACTTC.